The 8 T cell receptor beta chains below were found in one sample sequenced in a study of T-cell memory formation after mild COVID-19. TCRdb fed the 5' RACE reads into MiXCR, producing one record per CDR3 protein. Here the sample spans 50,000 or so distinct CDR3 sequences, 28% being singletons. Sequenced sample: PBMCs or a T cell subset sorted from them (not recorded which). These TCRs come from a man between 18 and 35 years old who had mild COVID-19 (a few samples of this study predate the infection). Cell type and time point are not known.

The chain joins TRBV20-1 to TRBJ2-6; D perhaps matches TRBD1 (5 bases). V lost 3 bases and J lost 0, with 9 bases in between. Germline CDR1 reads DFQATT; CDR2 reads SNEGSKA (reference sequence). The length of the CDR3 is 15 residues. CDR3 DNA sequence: TGCAGTGCTAGGGGGCTGAGCTCTGGGGCCAACGTCCTGACTTTC. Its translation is CSARGLSSGANVLTF.

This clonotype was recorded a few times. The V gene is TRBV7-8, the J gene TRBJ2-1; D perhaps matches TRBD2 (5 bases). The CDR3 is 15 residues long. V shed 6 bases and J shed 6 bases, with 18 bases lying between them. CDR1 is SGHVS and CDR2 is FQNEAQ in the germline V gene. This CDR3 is CASRERGSSVNEQFF. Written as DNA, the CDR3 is TGTGCCAGCAGGGAAAGAGGGTCATCAGTCAATGAGCAGTTCTTC.

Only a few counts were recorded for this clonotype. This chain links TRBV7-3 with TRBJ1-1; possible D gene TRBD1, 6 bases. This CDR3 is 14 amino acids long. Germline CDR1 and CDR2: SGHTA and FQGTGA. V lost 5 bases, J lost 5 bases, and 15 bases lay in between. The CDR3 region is CASSHAPGATEAFF. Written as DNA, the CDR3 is TGTGCCAGCAGCCACGCCCCGGGGGCTACTGAAGCTTTCTTT.

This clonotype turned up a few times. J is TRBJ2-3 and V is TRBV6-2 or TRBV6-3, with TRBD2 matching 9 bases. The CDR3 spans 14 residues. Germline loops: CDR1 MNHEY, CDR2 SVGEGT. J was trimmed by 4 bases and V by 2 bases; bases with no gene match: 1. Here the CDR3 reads CASSYGGGADTQYF. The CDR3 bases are TGTGCCAGCAGTTACGGCGGGGGGGCAGATACGCAGTATTTT.

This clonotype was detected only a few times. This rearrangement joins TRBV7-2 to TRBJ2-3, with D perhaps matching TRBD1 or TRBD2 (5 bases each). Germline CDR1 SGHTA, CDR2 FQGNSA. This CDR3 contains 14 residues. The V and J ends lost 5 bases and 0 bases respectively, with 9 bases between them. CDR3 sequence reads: CASSPWGSTDTQYF. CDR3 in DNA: TGTGCCAGCAGCCCCTGGGGGAGCACAGATACGCAGTATTTT.

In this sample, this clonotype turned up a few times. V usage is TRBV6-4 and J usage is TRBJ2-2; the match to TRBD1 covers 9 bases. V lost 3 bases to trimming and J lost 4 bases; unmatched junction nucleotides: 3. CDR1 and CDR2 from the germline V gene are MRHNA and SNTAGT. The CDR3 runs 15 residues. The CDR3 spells CASSEETGGTGELFF. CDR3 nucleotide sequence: TGTGCCAGCAGTGAGGAGACAGGGGGCACCGGGGAGCTGTTTTTT.

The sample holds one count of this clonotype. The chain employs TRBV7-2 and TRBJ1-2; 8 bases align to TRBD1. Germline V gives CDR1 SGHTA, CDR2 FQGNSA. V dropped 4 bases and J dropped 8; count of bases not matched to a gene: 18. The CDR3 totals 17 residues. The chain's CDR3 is CASSSGDRILRMQGYTF. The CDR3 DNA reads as TGTGCCAGCAGCTCAGGGGACAGGATTCTGCGGATGCAGGGCTACACCTTC. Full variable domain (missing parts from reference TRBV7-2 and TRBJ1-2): GAGVSQSPSNKVTEKGKDVELRCDPISGHTALYWYRQSLGQGLEFLIYFQGNSAPDKSGLPSDRFSAERTGGSVSTLTIQRTQQEDSAVYLCASSSGDRILRMQGYTFGSGTRLTVV.

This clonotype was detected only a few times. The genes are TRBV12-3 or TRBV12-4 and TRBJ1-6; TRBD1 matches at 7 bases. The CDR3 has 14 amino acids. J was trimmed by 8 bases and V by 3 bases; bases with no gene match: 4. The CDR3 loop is CASSLGQRDSPLHF. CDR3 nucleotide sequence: TGTGCCAGCAGTTTGGGACAGAGAGATTCACCCCTCCACTTT.